This T cell receptor (beta chain) was captured in a study of cytomegalovirus exposure and HLA in healthy donors. Study findings and constraints: According to reports, the classifier identified cytomegalovirus status with high specificity and sensitivity. Many donors shared some public TCRs, even though most TCR sequences were rare.

The germline V and J ends were trimmed by 3 bases and 2 bases, with 12 bases remaining between them. Germline assignment: CDR1 SGHNT and CDR2 YYREEE (reference sequence). CDR3 size: 15 residues. Use of 60 Vbeta and 13 Jbeta primers characterized the PCR. Generated by immunoSEQ multiplex PCR, the TCRdb table keeps only in-frame clones and is missing some. The table lists about 130,000 clones, approximately 80% of them singletons. On this clone: Its antigen is as yet unknown.

The chain employs TRBV5-4 and TRBJ2-1; no firm D call. The TCR sequence derives from a girl aged 2 to 9 in good health and CMV-seronegative. Sequenced input: PBMCs. Written as DNA, the CDR3 is TGTGCCAGCAGCTCGCCCGACTGGACCTACAATGAGCAGTTCTTC. It yields the protein CASSSPDWTYNEQFF.